A selection of T cell receptor beta chains follows, all from one sample in a study of cytotoxic CD8 clonotypes in ibrutinib-treated CLL. This table comes from immunoSEQ multiplex PCR, and its TCRdb copy is limited to in-frame clones, with some not included. The table has 150,000 to 200,000 clones, 81% seen once; the top ten hold about 2.1%. This specimen was PBMCs, taken after 12 months of ibrutinib treatment. The receptors stem from a human donor with chronic lymphocytic leukemia. Each CDR3 is given with its conserved first and last residue. A D gene is named only where the DNA matches it firmly. For some rows the clone size is stated as once, few or many, or as a class when expanded; others skip it.

cdr3_nt: TGTGCCAGCAGCTTGCCGGGTGTATATCAGCCCCAGCATTTT
cdr3_aa: CASSLPGVYQPQHF
j_call: TRBJ1-5
clone_size: NA
d_call: NA
v_call: TRBV7-9

cdr3_nt: TGTGCCAGCAGCTTGGGCAGGGTGACCTACGAGCAGTACTTC
cdr3_aa: CASSLGRVTYEQYF
j_call: TRBJ2-7
clone_size: few
d_call: NA
v_call: TRBV7-8

cdr3_nt: TGTGCCTGGACCCGTTCTTGGACCTGGGGCTCAGATACGCAGTATTTT
cdr3_aa: CAWTRSWTWGSDTQYF
j_call: TRBJ2-3
clone_size: NA
d_call: NA
v_call: TRBV30

cdr3_nt: TGTGCCAGCAGTTACGCTAGCGGGGCCTCCTACGAGCAGTACTTC
cdr3_aa: CASSYASGASYEQYF
j_call: TRBJ2-7
clone_size: NA
d_call: TRBD2
v_call: TRBV6-6

cdr3_nt: TGTGCCCGTGACAGGGTGGGGGCCGGGGAGCTGTTTTTT
cdr3_aa: CARDRVGAGELFF
j_call: TRBJ2-2
clone_size: NA
d_call: TRBD1
v_call: TRBV30

cdr3_nt: TGTGCCAGCAGCGGGGGACAGGGGGCGATCAACACCATATATTTT
cdr3_aa: CASSGGQGAINTIYF
j_call: TRBJ1-3
clone_size: NA
d_call: TRBD1
v_call: TRBV9

cdr3_nt: TGCGCCAGCAGCCAAGAGTTTCGCTACGAGCAGTACTTC
cdr3_aa: CASSQEFRYEQYF
j_call: TRBJ2-7
clone_size: once
d_call: NA
v_call: TRBV4-1

cdr3_nt: TGTGCCACCAGCAGAGATCGGACCGCGAGGAGGAACACTGAAGCTTTCTTT
cdr3_aa: CATSRDRTARRNTEAFF
j_call: TRBJ1-1
clone_size: NA
d_call: NA
v_call: TRBV15

cdr3_nt: TGTGCCAGTAGTCTAGCGGGCACAGATACGCAGTATTTT
cdr3_aa: CASSLAGTDTQYF
j_call: TRBJ2-3
clone_size: NA
d_call: TRBD2
v_call: TRBV19

cdr3_nt: TGTGCCATGTCCGACCAGGGGCAAGTGGAGACCCAGTACTTC
cdr3_aa: CAMSDQGQVETQYF
j_call: TRBJ2-5
clone_size: NA
d_call: NA
v_call: TRBV10-3

cdr3_nt: TGTGCCAGCAGTTTTGAGAGTTTTCTGGGGAACACTGAAGCTTTCTTT
cdr3_aa: CASSFESFLGNTEAFF
j_call: TRBJ1-1
clone_size: NA
d_call: NA
v_call: TRBV28

cdr3_nt: TGCGCCAGCAGTCAATCCCCCGTCGGGGGGAGCTCCTACAATGAGCAGTTCTTC
cdr3_aa: CASSQSPVGGSSYNEQFF
j_call: TRBJ2-1
clone_size: NA
d_call: TRBD2
v_call: TRBV23-1

cdr3_nt: TGTGCCACCCAATCCGAGGGACGAGGATCCTACGAGCAGTACTTC
cdr3_aa: CATQSEGRGSYEQYF
j_call: TRBJ2-7
clone_size: NA
d_call: NA
v_call: TRBV10-3

cdr3_nt: TGCGCCAGCAGTCCCGGACGGTCGAACACTGAAGCTTTCTTT
cdr3_aa: CASSPGRSNTEAFF
j_call: TRBJ1-1
clone_size: NA
d_call: NA
v_call: TRBV4-3

cdr3_nt: TGCAGCGTTGAAGATGGGGGGGGCTCCTACGAGCAGTACTTC
cdr3_aa: CSVEDGGGSYEQYF
j_call: TRBJ2-7
clone_size: NA
d_call: TRBD2
v_call: TRBV29-1

cdr3_nt: TGTGCCAGCAGGAACACAGGGACCTCCTACGAGCAGTACTTC
cdr3_aa: CASRNTGTSYEQYF
j_call: TRBJ2-7
clone_size: NA
d_call: NA
v_call: TRBV7-2

cdr3_nt: TGTGCCAGCAGCTTTTTTCCGGGACAGGGCCACAATGAGCAGTTCTTC
cdr3_aa: CASSFFPGQGHNEQFF
j_call: TRBJ2-1
clone_size: NA
d_call: TRBD1
v_call: TRBV7-2

cdr3_nt: TGTGCCAGCAGCGGACGCATCGGGACAACAACCTACGAGCAGTACTTC
cdr3_aa: CASSGRIGTTTYEQYF
j_call: TRBJ2-7
clone_size: NA
d_call: NA
v_call: TRBV5-4

cdr3_nt: TGCGCCAGCAGCTTGTCGGCAGAGGGGGGCACTGAAGCTTTCTTT
cdr3_aa: CASSLSAEGGTEAFF
j_call: TRBJ1-1
clone_size: NA
d_call: NA
v_call: TRBV5-1

cdr3_nt: TGTGCCAGCAGCTATTTAGAGGGGGTGGAGACCCAGTACTTC
cdr3_aa: CASSYLEGVETQYF
j_call: TRBJ2-5
clone_size: NA
d_call: NA
v_call: TRBV11-2

cdr3_nt: TGTGCCAGCAGGAGAGAGACAGGTTATGGCTACACCTTC
cdr3_aa: CASRRETGYGYTF
j_call: TRBJ1-2
clone_size: few
d_call: NA
v_call: TRBV6-6

cdr3_nt: TGTGCCAGCAGCCCCCGGTTGCCCGATACGCAGTATTTT
cdr3_aa: CASSPRLPDTQYF
j_call: TRBJ2-3
clone_size: NA
d_call: NA
v_call: TRBV7-2

cdr3_nt: TGCGCCAGCAGCTCATGGGAGGAGACCGGGGAGCTGTTTTTT
cdr3_aa: CASSSWEETGELFF
j_call: TRBJ2-2
clone_size: NA
d_call: NA
v_call: TRBV5-1

cdr3_nt: TGTGCCAGCAGCTTGGATGGGTTCGGGACTAGTTACTTC
cdr3_aa: CASSLDGFGTSYF
j_call: TRBJ2-5
clone_size: NA
d_call: TRBD2
v_call: TRBV5-4

cdr3_nt: TGCGCCAGCAGCTTGTCGACAGGGGACTATGGCTACACCTTC
cdr3_aa: CASSLSTGDYGYTF
j_call: TRBJ1-2
clone_size: few
d_call: TRBD1
v_call: TRBV5-1

cdr3_nt: TGCGCCAGCACCCCTGAGGGTTTTAACACTGAAGCTTTCTTT
cdr3_aa: CASTPEGFNTEAFF
j_call: TRBJ1-1
clone_size: many
d_call: NA
v_call: TRBV5-1

cdr3_nt: TGTGCCAGCAGTTTATCGACAGTTACCCAGGGTGAAAAACTGTTTTTT
cdr3_aa: CASSLSTVTQGEKLFF
j_call: TRBJ1-4
clone_size: NA
d_call: NA
v_call: TRBV27

cdr3_nt: TGTGCCAGCAGTTATTCGAACAGGGGGAGGGCTGAAGCTTTCTTT
cdr3_aa: CASSYSNRGRAEAFF
j_call: TRBJ1-1
clone_size: few
d_call: TRBD1
v_call: TRBV27

cdr3_nt: TGTGCCAGCAGCCACAAGAACACCGGGGAGCTGTTTTTT
cdr3_aa: CASSHKNTGELFF
j_call: TRBJ2-2
clone_size: NA
d_call: NA
v_call: TRBV7-9

cdr3_nt: TGCGCCAGCAGCCTACTATCGGGGGACAGGGGACAGCCCCAGCATTTT
cdr3_aa: CASSLLSGDRGQPQHF
j_call: TRBJ1-5
clone_size: NA
d_call: TRBD1
v_call: TRBV4-1

cdr3_nt: TGTGCCAGCAGCCCCCCGACTCTTCCTGGCGAGCAGTACTTC
cdr3_aa: CASSPPTLPGEQYF
j_call: TRBJ2-7
clone_size: NA
d_call: NA
v_call: TRBV2